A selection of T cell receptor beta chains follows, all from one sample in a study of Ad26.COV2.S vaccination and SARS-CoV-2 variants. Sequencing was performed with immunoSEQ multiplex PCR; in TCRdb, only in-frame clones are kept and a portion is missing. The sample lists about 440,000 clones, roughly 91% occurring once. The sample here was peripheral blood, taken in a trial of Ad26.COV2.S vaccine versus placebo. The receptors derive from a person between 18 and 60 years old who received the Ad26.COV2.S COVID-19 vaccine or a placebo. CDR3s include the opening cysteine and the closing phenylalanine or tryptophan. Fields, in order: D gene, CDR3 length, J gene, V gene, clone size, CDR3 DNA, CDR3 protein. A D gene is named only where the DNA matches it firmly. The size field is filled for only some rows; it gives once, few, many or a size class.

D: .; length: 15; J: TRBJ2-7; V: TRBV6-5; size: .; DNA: TGTGCCAGCAGGGGAGATTCGGACGGAACCTACGAGCAGTACTTC; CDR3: CASRGDSDGTYEQYF
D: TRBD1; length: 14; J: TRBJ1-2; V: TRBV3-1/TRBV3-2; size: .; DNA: TGTGCCAGCAGCCCTGGACAGGGAATCTATGGCTACACCTTC; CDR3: CASSPGQGIYGYTF
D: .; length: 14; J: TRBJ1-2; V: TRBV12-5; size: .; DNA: TGTGCTAGTGGTTTGGGTGGGGGGCTTAATGGCTACACCTTC; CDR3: CASGLGGGLNGYTF
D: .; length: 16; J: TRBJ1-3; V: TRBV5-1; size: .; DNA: TGCGCCAGCAGCTTTCAGGGTGAGGGCTCTGGAAACACCATATATTTT; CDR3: CASSFQGEGSGNTIYF
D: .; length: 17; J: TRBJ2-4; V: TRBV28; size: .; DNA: TGTGCCAGCAGTTCGGGCCAACTGAAGGCCGCCAAAAACATTCAGTACTTC; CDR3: CASSSGQLKAAKNIQYF
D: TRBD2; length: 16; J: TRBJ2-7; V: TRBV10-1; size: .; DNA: TGCGCCAGCAGTGACCCCCTAGCGGGAAAGCCCTACGAGCAGTACTTC; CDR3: CASSDPLAGKPYEQYF
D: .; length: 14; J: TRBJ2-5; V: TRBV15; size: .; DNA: TGTGCCACCAGCAGAGATGAAGAGGTGGAGACCCAGTACTTC; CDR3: CATSRDEEVETQYF
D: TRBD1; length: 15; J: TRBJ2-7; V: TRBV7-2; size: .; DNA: TGTGCCAGCAGCTTAGACTCGGGACAGGGCTACGAGCAGTACTTC; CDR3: CASSLDSGQGYEQYF
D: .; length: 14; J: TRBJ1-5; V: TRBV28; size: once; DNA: TGTGCCAGCAGTGAAAGAAATAGCAATCAGCCCCAGCATTTT; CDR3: CASSERNSNQPQHF
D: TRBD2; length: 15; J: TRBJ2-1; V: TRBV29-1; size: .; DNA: TGCAGCGTTGAGACACAGCGGGAGGGCCATAGTGAGCAGTTCTTC; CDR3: CSVETQREGHSEQFF
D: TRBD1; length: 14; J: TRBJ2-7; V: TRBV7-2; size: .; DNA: TGTGCCAGCAGCTTATTGGACCCAGGGGGCGAGCAGTACTTC; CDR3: CASSLLDPGGEQYF
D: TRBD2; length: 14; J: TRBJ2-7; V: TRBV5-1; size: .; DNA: TGCGCCAGCAGCCCCGGGACTAGCGGCTACGAGCAGTACTTC; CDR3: CASSPGTSGYEQYF
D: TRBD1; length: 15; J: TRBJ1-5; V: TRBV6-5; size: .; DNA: TGTGCCAGCACCCTTATGGACAGGGTAGATCAGCCCCAGCATTTT; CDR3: CASTLMDRVDQPQHF
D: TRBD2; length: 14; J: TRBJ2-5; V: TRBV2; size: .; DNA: TGTGCCAGCAGTGGTACTAGCGAGACAGAGACCCAGTACTTC; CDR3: CASSGTSETETQYF
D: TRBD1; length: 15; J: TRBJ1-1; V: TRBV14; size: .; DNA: TGTGCCAGCAGCCAAGCCGACAGGGAGAACACTGAAGCTTTCTTT; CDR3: CASSQADRENTEAFF
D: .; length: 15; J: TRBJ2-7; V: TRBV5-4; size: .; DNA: TGTGCCAGCAGCCCGGGCCTAGCAGAAACCTACGAGCAGTACTTC; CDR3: CASSPGLAETYEQYF
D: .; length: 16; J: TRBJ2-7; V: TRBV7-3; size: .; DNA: TGTGCCAGCAGCTTAACGGCCGGGCCTCTTGACAGCGAGCAGTACTTC; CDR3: CASSLTAGPLDSEQYF
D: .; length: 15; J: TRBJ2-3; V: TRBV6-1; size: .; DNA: TGTGCCAGCATGGTAACCGGGAGTAAGACAGATACGCAGTATTTT; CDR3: CASMVTGSKTDTQYF
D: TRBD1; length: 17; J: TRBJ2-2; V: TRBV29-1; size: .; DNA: TGCAGCGTTGAAGATCTTCAAGGGACAGGGGGCACCGGGGAGCTGTTTTTT; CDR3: CSVEDLQGTGGTGELFF
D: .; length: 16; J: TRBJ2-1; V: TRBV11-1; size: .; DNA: TGTGCCAGCAGCTTAGACGGCCGAATGGGCTACAATGAGCAGTTCTTC; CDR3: CASSLDGRMGYNEQFF
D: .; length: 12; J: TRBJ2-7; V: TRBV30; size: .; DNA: TGTGCCTGGGGGCCCCTGGCGCGCGAGCAGTACTTC; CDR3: CAWGPLAREQYF
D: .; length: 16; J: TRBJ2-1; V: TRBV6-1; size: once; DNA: TGTGCCAGCAGTGAGGAGGGTAGCGGATCCTACAATGAGCAGTTCTTC; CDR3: CASSEEGSGSYNEQFF
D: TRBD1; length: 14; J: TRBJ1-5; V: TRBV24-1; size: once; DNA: TGTGCCACCAGTGATAGACAGGGGAATCAGCCCCAGCATTTT; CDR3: CATSDRQGNQPQHF
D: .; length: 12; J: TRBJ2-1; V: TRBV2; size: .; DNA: TGTGCCAGCAGGTGGGATGGGGATGAGCAGTTCTTC; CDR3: CASRWDGDEQFF
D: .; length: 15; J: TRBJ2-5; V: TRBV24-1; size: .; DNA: TGTGCCACCAGTGATTTCGGCGGCACCCAAGAGACCCAGTACTTC; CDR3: CATSDFGGTQETQYF
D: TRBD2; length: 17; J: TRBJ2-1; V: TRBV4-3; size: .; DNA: TGCGCCAGCAGCCAAGAAGGTGTAGCGGGAGGGGTTAGTGAGCAGTTCTTC; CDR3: CASSQEGVAGGVSEQFF
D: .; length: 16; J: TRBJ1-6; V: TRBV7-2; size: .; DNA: TGTGCCAGCAGCACCTCGGGACGGACGTATAATTCACCCCTCCACTTT; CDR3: CASSTSGRTYNSPLHF
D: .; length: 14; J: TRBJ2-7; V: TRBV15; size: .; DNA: TGTGCCACCACCCCAAGGAGGGGAAACTACGAGCAGTACTTC; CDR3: CATTPRRGNYEQYF
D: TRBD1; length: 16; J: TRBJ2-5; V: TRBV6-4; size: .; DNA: TGTGCCAGCAGTCCAACCTGTACAGGGGGCGGAGAGACCCAGTACTTC; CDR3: CASSPTCTGGGETQYF
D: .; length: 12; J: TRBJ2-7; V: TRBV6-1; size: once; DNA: TGTGCCAGCAGTGATCGGCTCTACGAGCAGTACTTC; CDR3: CASSDRLYEQYF
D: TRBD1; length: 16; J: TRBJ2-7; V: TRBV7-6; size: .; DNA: TGTGCCAGCAGCCCAGCGCCCCCAGGGGGCAGCGGCGAGCAGTACTTC; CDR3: CASSPAPPGGSGEQYF
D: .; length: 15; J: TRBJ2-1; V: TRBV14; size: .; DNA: TGTGCCAGCAGCCAAGTCCGAGGGCGTCTGGGTGAGCAGTTCTTC; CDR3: CASSQVRGRLGEQFF
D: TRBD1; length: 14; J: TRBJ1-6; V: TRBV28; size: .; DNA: TGTGCCAGCAAGACCGACAGGGCCACGGCTTTACTTCACTTT; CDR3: CASKTDRATALLHF
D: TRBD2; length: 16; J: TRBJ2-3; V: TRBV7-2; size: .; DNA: TGTGCCAGCAGCCCAGCGGGGGGCAGGAGCACAGATACGCAGTATTTT; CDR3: CASSPAGGRSTDTQYF
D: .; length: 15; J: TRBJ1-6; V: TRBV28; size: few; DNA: TGTGCCAGCAGTTTAAGGACAGAAGGTGGTTCACCCCTCCACTTT; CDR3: CASSLRTEGGSPLHF
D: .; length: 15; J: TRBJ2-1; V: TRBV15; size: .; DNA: TGTGCCACCAGCAGAGTTACCGAGGGCTACAATGAGCAGTTCTTC; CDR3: CATSRVTEGYNEQFF
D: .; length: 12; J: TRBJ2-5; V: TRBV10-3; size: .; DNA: TGTGCCACTGGGTCCAACCAAGAGACCCAGTACTTC; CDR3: CATGSNQETQYF
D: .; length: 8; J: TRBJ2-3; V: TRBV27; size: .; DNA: TGTGCCGCCGGGGCGCAGTATTTT; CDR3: CAAGAQYF
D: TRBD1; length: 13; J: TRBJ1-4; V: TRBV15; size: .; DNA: TGTGCCACCAGCAGGGACAGGAATGAAAAACTGTTTTTT; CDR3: CATSRDRNEKLFF
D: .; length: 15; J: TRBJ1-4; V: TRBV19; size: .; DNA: TGTGCCAGTAGTGTCGGACGGACAACTAATGAAAAACTGTTTTTT; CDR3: CASSVGRTTNEKLFF